What follows are 2 T cell receptor beta chains derived from one specimen sequenced in a study of blood T cell repertoires in COVID-19. Generated by immunoSEQ multiplex PCR, the TCRdb table keeps only in-frame clones and is missing some. Of about 130,000 clones listed, about 80% are singletons. Sequenced input: peripheral blood. All receptors derive from a man aged 35-49 years with active or convalescent COVID-19.

V gene TRBV29-1 combines with J gene TRBJ2-7; 7 bases map to TRBD1. The germline V gene encodes CDR1 SQVTM and CDR2 ANQGSEA. The CDR3 length is 12 residues. J lost 1 base, V lost 3 bases, and 0 bases had no gene match. The CDR3 reads CSVDRGSYEQYF. DNA of the CDR3: TGCAGCGTTGACAGGGGGTCCTACGAGCAGTACTTC.

The CDR3 is CATSDLPAGGINEQFF. CDR3 nucleotides: TGTGCCACCAGTGATTTACCAGCGGGAGGGATCAATGAGCAGTTCTTC. The rearrangement links TRBV24-1 to TRBJ2-1; 10 bases match TRBD2. V trimming: 1 base; J trimming: 6 bases; junction bases outside the gene matches: 5. The CDR3 loop spans 16 amino acids. The germline gives CDR1 KGHDR, CDR2 SFDVKD.